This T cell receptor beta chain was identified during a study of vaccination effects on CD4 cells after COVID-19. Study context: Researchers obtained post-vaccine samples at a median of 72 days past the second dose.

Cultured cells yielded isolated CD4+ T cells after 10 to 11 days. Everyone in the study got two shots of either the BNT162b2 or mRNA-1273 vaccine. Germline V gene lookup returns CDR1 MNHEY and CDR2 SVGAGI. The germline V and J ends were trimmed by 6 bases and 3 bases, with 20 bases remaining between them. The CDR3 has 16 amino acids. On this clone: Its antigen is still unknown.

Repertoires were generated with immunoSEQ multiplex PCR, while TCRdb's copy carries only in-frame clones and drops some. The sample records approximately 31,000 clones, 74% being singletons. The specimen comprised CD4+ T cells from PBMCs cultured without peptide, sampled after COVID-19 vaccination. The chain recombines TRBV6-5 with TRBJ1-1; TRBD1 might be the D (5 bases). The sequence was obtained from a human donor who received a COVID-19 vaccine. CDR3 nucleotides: TGTGCCAGCAGCTACCTAAAACGGAGGGGCCACACTGAAGCTTTCTTT. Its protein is CASSYLKRRGHTEAFF.